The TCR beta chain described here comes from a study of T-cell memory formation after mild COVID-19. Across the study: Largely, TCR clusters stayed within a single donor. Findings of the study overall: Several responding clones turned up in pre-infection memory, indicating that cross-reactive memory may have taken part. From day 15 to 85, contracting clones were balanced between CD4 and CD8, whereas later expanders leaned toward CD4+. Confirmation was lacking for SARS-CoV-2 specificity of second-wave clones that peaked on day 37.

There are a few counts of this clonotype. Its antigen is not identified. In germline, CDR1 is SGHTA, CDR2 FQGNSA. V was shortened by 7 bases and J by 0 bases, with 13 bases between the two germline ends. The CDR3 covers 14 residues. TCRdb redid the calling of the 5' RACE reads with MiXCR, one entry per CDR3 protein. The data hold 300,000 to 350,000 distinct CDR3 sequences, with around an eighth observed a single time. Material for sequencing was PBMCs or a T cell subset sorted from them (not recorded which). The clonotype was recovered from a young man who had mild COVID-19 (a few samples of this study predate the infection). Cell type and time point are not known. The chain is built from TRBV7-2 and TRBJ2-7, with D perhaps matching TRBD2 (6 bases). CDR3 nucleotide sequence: TGTGCCAGCAAAACATCCGGGAGCTCCTACGAGCAGTACTTC. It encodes CASKTSGSSYEQYF. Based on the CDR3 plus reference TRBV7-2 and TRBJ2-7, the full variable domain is GAGVSQSPSNKVTEKGKDVELRCDPISGHTALYWYRQSLGQGLEFLIYFQGNSAPDKSGLPSDRFSAERTGGSVSTLTIQRTQQEDSAVYLCASKTSGSSYEQYFGPGTRLTVT.